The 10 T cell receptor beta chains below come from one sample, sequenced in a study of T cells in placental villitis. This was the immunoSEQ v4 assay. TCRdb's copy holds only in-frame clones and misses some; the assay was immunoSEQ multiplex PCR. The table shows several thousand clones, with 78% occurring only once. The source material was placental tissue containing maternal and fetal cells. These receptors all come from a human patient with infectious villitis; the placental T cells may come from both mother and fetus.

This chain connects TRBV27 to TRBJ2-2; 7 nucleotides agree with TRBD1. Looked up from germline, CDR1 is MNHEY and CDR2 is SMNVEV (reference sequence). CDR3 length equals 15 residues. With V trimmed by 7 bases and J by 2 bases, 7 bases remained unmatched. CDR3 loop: CASTVGTANTGELFF. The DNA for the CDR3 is TGTGCCAGCACCGTAGGGACAGCTAACACCGGGGAGCTGTTTTTT.

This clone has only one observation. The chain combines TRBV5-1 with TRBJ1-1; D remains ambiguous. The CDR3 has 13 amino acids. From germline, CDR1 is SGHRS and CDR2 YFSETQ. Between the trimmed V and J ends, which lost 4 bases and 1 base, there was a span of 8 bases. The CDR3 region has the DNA TGCGCCAGCAGCCCCACCGCGAACACTGAAGCTTTCTTT. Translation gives CASSPTANTEAFF.

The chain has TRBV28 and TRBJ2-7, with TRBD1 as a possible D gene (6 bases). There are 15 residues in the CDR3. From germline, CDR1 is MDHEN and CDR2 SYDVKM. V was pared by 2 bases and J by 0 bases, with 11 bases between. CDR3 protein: CASSLGSQGSYEQYF. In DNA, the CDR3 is TGTGCCAGCAGTTTAGGGTCACAGGGCTCCTACGAGCAGTACTTC. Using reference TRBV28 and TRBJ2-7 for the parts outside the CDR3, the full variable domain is DVKVTQSSRYLVKRTGEKVFLECVQDMDHENMFWYRQDPGLGLRLIYFSYDVKMKEKGDIPEGYSVSREKKERFSLILESASTNQTSMYLCASSLGSQGSYEQYFGPGTRLTVT.

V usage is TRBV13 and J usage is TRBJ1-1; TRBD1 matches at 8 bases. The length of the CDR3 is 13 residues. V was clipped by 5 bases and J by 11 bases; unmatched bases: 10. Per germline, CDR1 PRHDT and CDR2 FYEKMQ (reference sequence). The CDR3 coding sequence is TGTGCCAGCAGCGCGGGACAGGCCCTCGGGGCTTTCTTT. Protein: CASSAGQALGAFF.

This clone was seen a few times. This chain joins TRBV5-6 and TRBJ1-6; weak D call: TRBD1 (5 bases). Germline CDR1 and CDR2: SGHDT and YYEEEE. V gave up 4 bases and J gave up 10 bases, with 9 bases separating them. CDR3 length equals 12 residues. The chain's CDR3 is CASSLRESPLHF. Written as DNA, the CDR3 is TGTGCCAGCAGCCTCAGGGAGTCACCCCTCCACTTT. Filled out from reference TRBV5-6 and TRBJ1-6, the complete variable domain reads DAGVTQSPTHLIKTRGQQVTLRCSPKSGHDTVSWYQQALGQGPQFIFQYYEEEERQRGNFPDRFSGHQFPNYSSELNVNALLLGDSALYLCASSLRESPLHFGNGTRLTVT.

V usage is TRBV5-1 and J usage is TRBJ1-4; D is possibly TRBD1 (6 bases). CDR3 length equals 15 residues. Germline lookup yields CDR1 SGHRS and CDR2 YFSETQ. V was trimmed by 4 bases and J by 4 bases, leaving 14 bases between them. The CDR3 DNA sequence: TGCGCCAGCAGCAGGGACATGGGAGATAATGAAAAACTGTTTTTT. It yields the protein CASSRDMGDNEKLFF. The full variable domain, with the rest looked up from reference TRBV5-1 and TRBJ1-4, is KAGVTQTPRYLIKTRGQQVTLSCSPISGHRSVSWYQQTPGQGLQFLFEYFSETQRNKGNFPGRFSGRQFSNSRSEMNVSTLELGDSALYLCASSRDMGDNEKLFFGSGTQLSVL.

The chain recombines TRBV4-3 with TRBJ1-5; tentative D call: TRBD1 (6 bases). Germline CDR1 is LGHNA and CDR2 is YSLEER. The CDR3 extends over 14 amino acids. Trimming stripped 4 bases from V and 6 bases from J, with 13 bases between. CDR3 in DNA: TGCGCCAGCAGCCTCCATGGGGGCCCTCAGCCCCAGCATTTT. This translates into CASSLHGGPQPQHF.

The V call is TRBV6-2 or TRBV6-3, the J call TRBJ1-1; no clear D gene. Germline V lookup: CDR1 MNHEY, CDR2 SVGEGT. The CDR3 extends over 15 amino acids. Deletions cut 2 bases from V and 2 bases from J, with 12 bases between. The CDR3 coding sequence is TGTGCCAGCAGTTACGAAGCACAAGCAAACACTGAAGCTTTCTTT. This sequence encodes CASSYEAQANTEAFF.

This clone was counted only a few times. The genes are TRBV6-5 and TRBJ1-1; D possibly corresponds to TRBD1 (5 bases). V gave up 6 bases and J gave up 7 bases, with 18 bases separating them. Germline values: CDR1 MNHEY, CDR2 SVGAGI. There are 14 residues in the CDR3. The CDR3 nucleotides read TGTGCCAGCAGCATGAGGGACTGGGACCTTGAAGCTTTCTTT. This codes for CASSMRDWDLEAFF.

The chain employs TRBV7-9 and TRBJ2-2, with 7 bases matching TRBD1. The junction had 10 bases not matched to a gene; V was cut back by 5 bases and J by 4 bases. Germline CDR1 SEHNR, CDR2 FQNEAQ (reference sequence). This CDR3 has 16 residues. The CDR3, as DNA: TGTGCCAGCAGCCCCCCGCAACAGGGGACCACCGGGGAGCTGTTTTTT. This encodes CASSPPQQGTTGELFF.